The next 12 T cell receptor beta chains were all read from a single sample in a study of graft-versus-host responses after intestinal transplantation. This table comes from immunoSEQ multiplex PCR, and its TCRdb copy is limited to in-frame clones, with some not included. The top ten hold 5.9% of the sample, which has about 47,000 clones, 80% to 95% seen once. Here the sequenced sample was PBMCs, taken around 790 days after a first intestinal transplant, on the day of a second. The receptors here all came from a human patient who received an intestinal transplant, so some T cells may come from the graft donor.

V gene TRBV7-3 combines with J gene TRBJ2-1; D is undetermined. CDR3 length: 13 residues. The germline CDR1 and CDR2 sequences are SGHTA and FQGTGA. Between the trimmed V and J ends, which lost 5 bases and 5 bases, there was a span of 10 bases. In DNA form, the CDR3 reads TGTGCCAGCAGCCCTAGTAGCAACAATGAGCAGTTCTTC. Its translation: CASSPSSNNEQFF. Filled out from reference TRBV7-3 and TRBJ2-1, the complete variable domain reads GAGVSQTPSNKVTEKGKYVELRCDPISGHTALYWYRQSLGQGPEFLIYFQGTGAADDSGLPNDRFFAVRPEGSVSTLKIQRTERGDSAVYLCASSPSSNNEQFFGPGTRLTVL.

The chain combines TRBV18 with TRBJ2-1, with D possibly matching TRBD2 (5 bases). V lost 0 bases and J 9 bases, leaving 12 bases between the germline ends. Germline CDR1 and CDR2: KGHSH and LQKENI. The CDR3 has 14 amino acids. Here the CDR3 DNA reads TGTGCCAGCTCACCACCGGGAGAGGCCAGTGAGCAGTTCTTC. Translated: CASSPPGEASEQFF. Full variable domain (missing parts from reference TRBV18 and TRBJ2-1): NAGVMQNPRHLVRRRGQEARLRCSPMKGHSHVYWYRQLPEEGLKFMVYLQKENIIDESGMPKERFSAEFPKEGPSILRIQQVVRGDSAAYFCASSPPGEASEQFFGPGTRLTVL.

On this clone itself: Germline is not matched at one junction end, which may reflect a read error. This chain links TRBV13 with TRBJ1-1; D gene uncertain. Per the germline V gene, CDR1 is PRHDT and CDR2 is FYEKMQ (reference sequence). The CDR3 has 16 residues. The CDR3 bases are TGTGCCAGCAGCTTATCGCGGAAACTCATGAACACTGAAGCTTCCTTT. Its translation: CASSLSRKLMNTEASF.

The rearrangement uses TRBV14 and TRBJ1-2, with 7 bases aligning to TRBD1. The CDR3 covers 15 residues. Germline CDR1 and CDR2: SGHDN and FVKESK. The ends lost 2 bases at V and 4 bases at J; junction bases unmatched: 7. CDR3 sequence reads: CASSQRTGAGYGYTF. CDR3 coding DNA: TGTGCCAGCAGCCAACGCACAGGGGCAGGCTATGGCTACACCTTC.

This chain connects TRBV25-1 to TRBJ1-6, with 9 bases identical to TRBD1. Trimming removed 3 bases from V and 7 bases from J; junction bases left unmatched: 7. The CDR3 loop spans 16 amino acids. The germline CDR1 and CDR2 sequences are MGHDK and SYGVNS. The CDR3 nucleotides read TGTGCCAGCAGTGACCTGGGACAGGGTGTCAATTCACCCCTCCACTTT. It is translated as CASSDLGQGVNSPLHF.

The genes are TRBV25-1 and TRBJ2-5, with 7 nucleotides matching TRBD2. The CDR3 runs to 13 residues. With V trimmed by 8 bases and J by 4 bases, 7 bases remained unmatched. The germline V gene encodes CDR1 MGHDK and CDR2 SYGVNS. CDR3 region: CASGFSGGETQYF. The DNA of the CDR3 is TGTGCCAGCGGCTTCTCGGGGGGAGAGACCCAGTACTTC.

This rearrangement joins TRBV6-6 to TRBJ1-1; D is uncertain. Trimming removed 5 bases at V and 1 base at J, with 8 bases between. Germline lookup yields CDR1 MNHNY and CDR2 SVGAGI (reference sequence). The CDR3 is 13 amino acids. The CDR3 here is CASSTVGNTEAFF. The CDR3 DNA follows: TGTGCCAGCAGTACGGTCGGGAACACTGAAGCTTTCTTT.

This chain links TRBV28 with TRBJ1-3, with D hard to call. The CDR3 is 15 residues long. Germline CDR1 and CDR2: MDHEN and SYDVKM. Trimming took off 3 bases at V and 2 bases at J, with 11 bases between the two ends. The CDR3 bases are TGTGCCAGCAGTTTGCCGGGGATAACTGGAAACACCATATATTTT. Protein sequence: CASSLPGITGNTIYF.

This clone was detected only once. V gene TRBV2 combines with J gene TRBJ2-2; D not resolved. Trimming shortened V by 5 bases and J by 5 bases, and 15 bases separated the two germline ends. This CDR3 comprises 15 residues. Germline V gives CDR1 SNHLY, CDR2 FYNNEI. The chain's CDR3 is CASSLDGVGTGELFF. Written as DNA, the CDR3 is TGTGCCAGCAGTTTGGACGGCGTAGGGACCGGGGAGCTGTTTTTT.

The chain carries TRBV27 and TRBJ2-3, with TRBD2 matching over 7 bases. Unmatched junction bases numbered 11, after V lost 2 bases and J lost 3 bases. The CDR3 sequence is 17 residues long. Per the germline V gene, CDR1 is MNHEY and CDR2 is SMNVEV (reference sequence). Here the CDR3 DNA reads TGTGCCAGCAGTTTAAAAGGTCGCGGGAGAGCGACAGATACGCAGTATTTT. Translation gives CASSLKGRGRATDTQYF.

V gene TRBV5-1 combines with J gene TRBJ2-3, with D possibly being TRBD1 (6 bases). The CDR3 totals 14 residues. CDR1 and CDR2 from the germline V gene are SGHRS and YFSETQ. Trimming removed 0 bases from V and 6 bases from J, with 11 bases in between. The DNA of the CDR3 is TGCGCCAGCAGCTTGGTACAGGGCGAGGATACGCAGTATTTT. This sequence encodes CASSLVQGEDTQYF. Drawing the rest from reference TRBV5-1 and TRBJ2-3, the complete variable domain is KAGVTQTPRYLIKTRGQQVTLSCSPISGHRSVSWYQQTPGQGLQFLFEYFSETQRNKGNFPGRFSGRQFSNSRSEMNVSTLELGDSALYLCASSLVQGEDTQYFGPGTRLTVL.

The chain is built from TRBV6-6 and TRBJ1-2; 7 positions match TRBD1. This CDR3 has 13 residues. Germline CDR1 MNHNY, CDR2 SVGAGI (reference sequence). V lost 6 bases to trimming and J lost 3 bases; unmatched junction nucleotides: 4. CDR3 protein: CASRDRTDYGYTF. CDR3 nucleotides: TGTGCCAGCAGGGACAGGACCGACTATGGCTACACCTTC.